This T cell receptor beta chain was captured in a study of blood T cells in healthy people across ages. Primed by a sample-barcoded 5' primer and a J-beta primer mix, a second PCR proceeded for roughly 7 to 11 cycles. TCRdb reprocessed the 5' RACE reads via MiXCR and lists one record per CDR3 protein. The table shows 980,000 or so distinct CDR3 sequences, with roughly 50% occurring only once. Germline V gene sequence: CDR1 MNHNY, CDR2 SVGAGI (reference sequence). Trimming removed 7 bases from V and 4 bases from J; junction bases left unmatched: 9. The CDR3 totals 14 residues. This clonotype was seen a single time.

The chain combines TRBV6-6 with TRBJ2-7, with TRBD2 matching 8 bases. The clonotype was recovered from a man aged 30-40 years in good health. Sequencing used blood. Written as DNA, the CDR3 is TGTGCCAGCAATCCTCGGGGGGGCGTTTACGAGCAGTACTTC. Translated: CASNPRGGVYEQYF.